The subject of this entry is one TCR beta chain. This entry is derived from a study of cytomegalovirus exposure and HLA in healthy donors. Study in general: Earlier work reported about 110 million unique TCR beta sequences from about 200 million T cells.

PCR primers comprised 60 Vbeta and 13 Jbeta primers. The repertoire was sequenced with immunoSEQ multiplex PCR; TCRdb's copy has only in-frame clones and lacks some. The table has some 120,000 clones, 77% seen once; the top ten hold approximately 6.3%. This CDR3 contains 15 residues. Germline CDR1 reads LNHDA; CDR2 reads SQIVND (reference sequence). Trimming took 5 bases from V and 4 from J; bases not matched to a gene: 8. Material: PBMCs. This chain joins TRBV19 and TRBJ2-7; 10 bases are a match to TRBD1. This clonotype was obtained from a young man in good health and CMV-seropositive. CDR3 sequence (DNA): TGTGCCAGTAGTTTAGGACAGGGGGAAGTTTACGAGCAGTACTTC. Its protein product is CASSLGQGEVYEQYF.